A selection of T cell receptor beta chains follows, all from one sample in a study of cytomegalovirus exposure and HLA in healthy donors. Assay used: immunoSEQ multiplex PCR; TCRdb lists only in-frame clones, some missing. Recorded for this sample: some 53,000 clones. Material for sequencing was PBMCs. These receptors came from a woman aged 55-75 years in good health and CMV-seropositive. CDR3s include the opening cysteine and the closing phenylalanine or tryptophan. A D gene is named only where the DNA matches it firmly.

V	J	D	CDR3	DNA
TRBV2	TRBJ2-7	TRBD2	CASTGTSGGLEQYF	TGTGCCAGCACGGGGACTAGCGGGGGACTCGAGCAGTACTTC
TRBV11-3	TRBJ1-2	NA	CASSLDQSQGYTF	TGTGCCAGCAGCTTAGATCAATCGCAGGGCTACACCTTC
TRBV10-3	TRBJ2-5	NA	CAISDKAGEETQYF	TGTGCCATCAGTGATAAGGCAGGGGAAGAGACCCAGTACTTC
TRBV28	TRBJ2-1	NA	CASTPGRSYNEQFF	TGTGCCAGCACCCCTGGCAGGTCCTACAATGAGCAGTTCTTC
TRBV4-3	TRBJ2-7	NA	CASSQAPTSYEQYF	TGCGCCAGCAGCCAAGCACCTACCTCCTACGAGCAGTACTTC
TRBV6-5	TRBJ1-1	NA	CASIQRGGRRAEAFF	TGTGCCAGCATCCAGAGGGGGGGGCGTCGAGCTGAAGCTTTCTTT
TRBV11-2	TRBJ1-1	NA	CASSRGLSTEAFF	TGTGCCAGCAGCCGAGGATTGAGCACTGAAGCTTTCTTT
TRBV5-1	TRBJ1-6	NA	CASSNPSEGANSPLHF	TGCGCCAGCAGCAACCCCTCCGAAGGGGCTAATTCACCCCTCCACTTT
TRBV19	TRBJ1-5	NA	CASSSGRGPDQPQHF	TGTGCCAGTAGCTCAGGACGGGGTCCCGATCAGCCCCAGCATTTT
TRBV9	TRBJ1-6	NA	CASSPRQDVYNSPLHF	TGTGCCAGCAGCCCCCGACAGGATGTTTATAATTCACCCCTCCACTTT
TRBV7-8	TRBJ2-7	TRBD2	CASSRLAGGTKSTYEQYF	TGTGCCAGCTCCCGACTAGCGGGGGGGACCAAGTCCACCTACGAGCAGTACTTC
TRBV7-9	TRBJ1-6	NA	CASSLLGQSSSYNSPLHF	TGTGCCAGCAGCCTTCTAGGACAGAGTAGCTCCTATAATTCACCCCTCCACTTT
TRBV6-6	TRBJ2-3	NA	CASSLRSTDTQYF	TGTGCCAGCAGTCTCCGGTCTACAGATACGCAGTATTTT
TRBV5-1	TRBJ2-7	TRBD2	CASSREGQGSHEQYF	TGCGCCAGCAGCAGGGAGGGTCAGGGCTCCCACGAGCAGTACTTC
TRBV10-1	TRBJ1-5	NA	CASSDGKNQPQHF	TGCGCCAGCAGTGACGGGAAAAATCAGCCCCAGCATTTT
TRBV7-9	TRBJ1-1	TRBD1	CASSLYRDRNTEAFF	TGTGCCAGCAGCCTTTACCGGGACAGGAACACTGAAGCTTTCTTT
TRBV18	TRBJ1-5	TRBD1	CASSSQGAGSNQPQHF	TGTGCCAGCTCATCCCAGGGGGCGGGGAGCAATCAGCCCCAGCATTTT
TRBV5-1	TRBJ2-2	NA	CASSLGVTDTGELFF	TGCGCCAGCAGCTTAGGGGTAACGGACACCGGGGAGCTGTTTTTT
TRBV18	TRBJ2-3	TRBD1	CASSPPGTGGTDTQYF	TGTGCCAGCTCACCACCCGGGACAGGGGGCACAGATACGCAGTATTTT
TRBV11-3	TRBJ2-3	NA	CASSPQLDTQYF	TGTGCCAGCAGCCCCCAGTTGGATACGCAGTATTTT
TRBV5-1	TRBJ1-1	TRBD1	CASSEGQAAAEAFF	TGCGCCAGCAGCGAGGGACAGGCTGCGGCTGAAGCTTTCTTT
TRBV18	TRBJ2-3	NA	CASFWTVTDTQYF	TGTGCCAGCTTCTGGACAGTCACAGATACGCAGTATTTT
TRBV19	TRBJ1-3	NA	CASSPPGLSGNTIYF	TGTGCCAGTAGCCCCCCAGGACTCTCTGGAAACACCATATATTTT
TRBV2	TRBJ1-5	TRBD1	CASRDRTGASNQPQHF	TGTGCCAGCAGGGACCGGACAGGGGCTAGCAATCAGCCCCAGCATTTT
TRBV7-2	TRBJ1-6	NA	CASSFEVTRGLNSPLHF	TGTGCCAGCAGCTTTGAGGTTACGCGGGGTCTTAATTCACCCCTCCACTTT
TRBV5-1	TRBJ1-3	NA	CASSSTSDNSGNTIYF	TGCGCCAGCAGCTCAACCTCGGACAACTCTGGAAACACCATATATTTT
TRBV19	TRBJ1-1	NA	CASRGQGRMPYAFF	TGTGCCAGTAGAGGCCAGGGAAGGATGCCTTATGCTTTCTTT
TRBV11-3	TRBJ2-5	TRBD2	CASSLNLDWAGGQENQYF	TGTGCCAGCAGCTTAAACCTCGACTGGGCGGGGGGTCAAGAGAACCAGTACTTC
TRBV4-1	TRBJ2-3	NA	CASSQGNSPTDTQYF	TGCGCCAGCAGCCAAGGTAACAGTCCCACAGATACGCAGTATTTT
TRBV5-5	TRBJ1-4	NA	CASSLVNRGGKLFF	TGTGCCAGCAGCTTGGTGAATAGGGGCGGAAAACTGTTTTTT
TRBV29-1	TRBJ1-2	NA	CSVEGRGLNYGYTF	TGCAGCGTTGAAGGTAGAGGGTTAAACTATGGCTACACCTTC
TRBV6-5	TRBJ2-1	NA	CASSYQSAYNEQFF	TGTGCCAGCAGTTACCAGTCCGCCTACAATGAGCAGTTCTTC
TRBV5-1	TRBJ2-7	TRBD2	CASSPSTLASGGYEQYF	TGCGCCAGCAGCCCTTCTACGCTGGCTAGCGGGGGTTACGAGCAGTACTTC
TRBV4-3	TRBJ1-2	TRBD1	CASSQGTRTGRGYGYTF	TGCGCCAGCAGCCAAGGGACGAGGACAGGAAGGGGGTATGGCTACACCTTC
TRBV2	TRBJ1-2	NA	CASSSPLRGGYTF	TGTGCCAGCAGTTCTCCCCTTAGGGGGGGCTACACCTTC
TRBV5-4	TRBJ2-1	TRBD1	CASSLARQGPNNEQFF	TGTGCCAGCAGCTTGGCAAGACAGGGGCCCAACAATGAGCAGTTCTTC
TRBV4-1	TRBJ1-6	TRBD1	CASSQVGTGVESPLPF	TGCGCCAGCAGCCAAGTAGGGACAGGGGTCGAGTCACCCCTCCCCTTT
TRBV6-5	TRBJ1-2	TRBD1	CASSYSTGQGYGYTF	TGTGCCAGCAGTTACTCGACGGGACAGGGGTATGGCTACACCTTC
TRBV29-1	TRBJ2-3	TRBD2	CSVLSSGGTDTQYF	TGCAGCGTCCTGAGTAGCGGGGGCACAGATACGCAGTATTTT
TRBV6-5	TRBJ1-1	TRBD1	CASSSPSQGGTEDFF	TGTGCCAGCAGCTCGCCCAGCCAGGGGGGCACTGAAGATTTCTTT